The text below deals with one TCR beta chain. Its cognate antigen is unknown. V lost 3 bases to trimming and J lost 0 bases, with 8 bases between them. Germline CDR1 MNHEY, CDR2 SMNVEV (reference sequence). The CDR3 covers 14 residues. This record belongs to a study of Ad26.COV2.S vaccination and SARS-CoV-2 variants. Findings and caveats of the study: Analyses of TCR breadth and depth may have underestimated total T cell responses.

The table came from immunoSEQ multiplex PCR; TCRdb's copy has only in-frame clones and leaves some out. The table lists about 370,000 clones, about 91% of them singletons. Treatment indicated: some 20 received Ad26.COV2.S at low or high dose, single or two shots; roughly five received placebo; per-sample allocation not given. Sampling occurred on day 63 after the first vaccine or placebo injection. Vaccine was an Ad26 vector expressing Wuhan-strain SARS-CoV-2 spike. The TCR sequence derives from a person aged 18-60 years who received the Ad26.COV2.S COVID-19 vaccine or a placebo. Sample: peripheral blood, taken in a trial of Ad26.COV2.S vaccine versus placebo. The chain carries TRBV27 and TRBJ1-2; D gene uncertain. This chain's CDR3 is CASSLGRTNYGYTF. In DNA, the CDR3 is TGTGCCAGCAGTTTGGGAAGGACTAACTATGGCTACACCTTC.